The 29 T cell receptor beta chains presented below share a single source sample, sequenced in a study of cytomegalovirus exposure and HLA in healthy donors. Amplification used 60 Vbeta primers and 13 Jbeta primers. Clones were sequenced by immunoSEQ multiplex PCR, and TCRdb holds only the in-frame ones, with some missing. The sample spans about 140,000 clones; the ten largest clones claim 2% to 3%. Sequenced material: PBMCs. The source of these receptors is a man between 40 and 49 years old in good health and CMV-seronegative.

V usage is TRBV9 and J usage is TRBJ2-1; tentative D call: TRBD2 (6 bases). V was cut by 0 bases and J by 4 bases, with 11 bases left in between. CDR1 is SGDLS, CDR2 YYNGEE, per germline. The CDR3 is 15 residues long. The CDR3 bases are TGTGCCAGCAGCGTAGTGGACGGGGGTTACAATGAGCAGTTCTTC. Translating it yields CASSVVDGGYNEQFF.

This sequence joins TRBV29-1 and TRBJ2-1; 8 positions match TRBD1. Trimming removed 8 bases from V and 7 bases from J; junction bases left unmatched: 10. This CDR3 is built from 13 residues. Germline values: CDR1 SQVTM, CDR2 ANQGSEA. The CDR3 sequence: CSSGGRGLNEQFF. DNA of the CDR3: TGCAGCTCAGGGGGCAGGGGGCTAAATGAGCAGTTCTTC.

CDR3 nucleotide sequence: TGCGCCAGCACCGGAGGGTCAGAAGGCAACTATGGCTACACCTTC. Amino acids: CASTGGSEGNYGYTF. The chain employs TRBV5-1 and TRBJ1-2; no firm D call. Trimming removed 6 bases from V and 2 bases from J, with 17 bases in between. The CDR3 has 15 amino acids. Per germline, CDR1 SGHRS and CDR2 YFSETQ.

The CDR3 loop is CASSPDYSLGAQYF. CDR3 DNA sequence: TGTGCCAGCAGCCCGGACTACTCTTTGGGGGCCCAGTACTTC. This chain links TRBV5-4 with TRBJ2-5, with a tentative D call TRBD2 (6 bases). Trimming left V 4 bases short and J 9 bases short, with 19 bases between. The V gene's germline CDR1 is SGHNT and CDR2 YYREEE (reference sequence). This CDR3 has 14 residues.

The genes are TRBV19 and TRBJ2-3; 8 bases are a match to TRBD2. J gave up 5 bases and V 3 bases, and 7 bases lay outside the gene matches. The length of the CDR3 is 15 residues. Germline CDR1 and CDR2: LNHDA and SQIVND (reference sequence). The CDR3 sequence is CASSMPRGGGDTQYF. DNA of the CDR3: TGTGCCAGTAGTATGCCCCGGGGGGGCGGAGATACGCAGTATTTT.

The V gene is TRBV19, the J gene TRBJ2-7; TRBD1 matches 9 bases. The V and J ends lost 8 bases and 5 bases, in that order; junction bases with no gene match: 7. The CDR3 length is 13 residues. CDR1 LNHDA and CDR2 SQIVND come from the germline V gene (reference sequence). The DNA of the CDR3 is TGTGCCAGTGTCGGGACAGGGTCGAACGAGCAGTACTTC. Translation: CASVGTGSNEQYF.

The chain employs TRBV6-1 and TRBJ2-5; weak D call: TRBD1 (5 bases). Trimming took 5 bases from V and 1 from J, leaving 8 bases between them. The CDR3 covers 13 residues. Germline V gene lookup returns CDR1 MNHNS and CDR2 SASEGT. The CDR3 nucleotides are TGTGCCAGCAGTACAGGAGCCCAAGAGACCCAGTACTTC. It yields the protein CASSTGAQETQYF.

The V gene is TRBV5-1, the J gene TRBJ2-1, with 7 bases aligning to TRBD2. Trimming removed 6 bases from V and 0 bases from J; junction bases left unmatched: 3. The CDR3 length is 14 residues. Germline assignment: CDR1 SGHRS and CDR2 YFSETQ. CDR3 amino acids: CASIGTNSYNEQFF. The CDR3 nucleotides are TGCGCCAGCATCGGGACTAACTCCTACAATGAGCAGTTCTTC.

As for this clone: One end of the junction fails to match germline, which may point to a read error. Other DNA sequences in the sample encode the same CDR3. The chain carries TRBV18 and TRBJ1-6, with 11 nucleotides matching TRBD1. Germline CDR1 is KGHSH and CDR2 is LQKENI. The CDR3 is 15 residues long. CDR3 in DNA: TGCGCCAGCTCACCCCGGGGACAGGGGGTTTCACCCCTCCACTTT. It is translated as CASSPRGQGVSPLHF.

The genes are TRBV10-2 and TRBJ2-1; 8 bases map to TRBD2. This CDR3 has 16 amino acids. Germline trimming cut 2 bases from V and 2 bases from J; bases unmatched to any gene: 5. Looked up from germline, CDR1 is WSHSY and CDR2 is SAAADI. CDR3 coding DNA: TGCGCCAGCAGTGAGACGGACGGGGGGGCCTACAATGAGCAGTTCTTC. Protein product: CASSETDGGAYNEQFF.

V is TRBV15 and J is TRBJ2-1; 12 bases are shared with TRBD2. Looked up from germline, CDR1 is LNHNV and CDR2 is YYDKDF (reference sequence). CDR3 length equals 15 residues. With 0 bases clipped from V and 11 bases from J, the junction kept 5 bases outside the gene matches. CDR3 sequence reads: CATSRDGLAGSKQFF. CDR3 coding DNA: TGTGCCACCAGCAGAGATGGACTAGCGGGGTCTAAGCAGTTCTTC.

The genes are TRBV9 and TRBJ2-7; TRBD1 matches 9 bases. The CDR3 loop spans 15 amino acids. V was pared by 2 bases and J by 1 base, with 4 bases of the junction left unmatched. Germline V gene sequence: CDR1 SGDLS, CDR2 YYNGEE. In DNA form, the CDR3 reads TGTGCCAGCAGCGTTTCCGGGACAGGGTCCTACGAGCAGTACTTC. This encodes CASSVSGTGSYEQYF.

This chain joins TRBV6-5 and TRBJ2-7, with D perhaps matching TRBD2 (6 bases). The V end lost 2 bases, the J end lost 3 bases, and 14 bases lay between the germline ends. CDR3 length: 15 amino acids. From germline, CDR1 is MNHEY and CDR2 SVGAGI. In nucleotides, the CDR3 is TGTGCCAGCAGTTACCTTCGGACGGGACTCTACGAGCAGTACTTC. It translates to CASSYLRTGLYEQYF.

V gene TRBV18 combines with J gene TRBJ2-5; 7 positions agree with TRBD1. Germline V gene lookup returns CDR1 KGHSH and CDR2 LQKENI. After removal of 3 bases from V and 0 bases from J, the junction contained 1 base not matched to a gene. The CDR3 length is 14 residues. The CDR3 loop reads CASSPTGNQETQYF. CDR3 in DNA: TGTGCCAGCTCACCGACAGGGAACCAAGAGACCCAGTACTTC.

The chain links TRBV5-1 to TRBJ2-1; D gene unclear. The length of the CDR3 is 14 residues. The germline V and J ends were trimmed by 0 bases and 3 bases, with 7 bases remaining between them. Germline values: CDR1 SGHRS, CDR2 YFSETQ. Here the CDR3 DNA reads TGCGCCAGCAGCTTGGACCGAGTCTACAATGAGCAGTTCTTC. Its translation: CASSLDRVYNEQFF.

CDR3 in DNA: TGCGCCAGCAGCCAAGAAGATGTTCGCGACTCGTCCGGGGAGCTGTTTTTT. It codes for CASSQEDVRDSSGELFF. V usage is TRBV4-3 and J usage is TRBJ2-2; D remains ambiguous. Germline-derived CDR1 and CDR2 are LGHNA and YSLEER. The CDR3 covers 17 residues. The V and J ends lost 0 bases and 6 bases respectively, with 17 bases between them.

The chain combines TRBV7-2 with TRBJ2-5; TRBD2 matches 13 bases. The CDR3 is 15 amino acids. Trimming at V came to 5 bases and at J to 5 bases, leaving 5 bases not matched to a gene. The germline V gene has CDR1 SGHTA and CDR2 FQGNSA. The CDR3 protein is CASSRTSGGEETQYF. Written as DNA, the CDR3 is TGTGCCAGCAGCCGGACTAGCGGGGGTGAGGAGACCCAGTACTTC.

The genes are TRBV18 and TRBJ2-5; perhaps TRBD2 as D (6 bases). Looked up from germline, CDR1 is KGHSH and CDR2 is LQKENI. This CDR3 contains 14 residues. Deletions cut 0 bases from V and 5 bases from J, with 10 bases between. The CDR3 DNA reads TGTGCCAGCTCACCACCACTAGCTGGGGAGACCCAGTACTTC. Protein: CASSPPLAGETQYF.

J is TRBJ2-7 and V is TRBV7-3, with 14 nucleotides matching TRBD2. Germline assignment: CDR1 SGHTA and CDR2 FQGTGA. This CDR3 is built from 17 residues. The J segment lost 1 base and the V segment lost 5 bases, leaving 7 bases of the junction unmatched. CDR3 DNA: TGTGCCAGCAGCGGCGGGACTAGCGGGGGTAGATCCTACGAGCAGTACTTC. It translates to CASSGGTSGGRSYEQYF.

This chain uses TRBV29-1 with TRBJ1-4, with a tentative D call TRBD1 (5 bases). Trimming took 8 bases from V and 1 from J, leaving 11 bases between them. Looked up from germline, CDR1 is SQVTM and CDR2 is ANQGSEA. The CDR3 totals 13 residues. The CDR3 DNA reads as TGCAGCACCGGAGGGGAAACTAATGAAAAACTGTTTTTT. It encodes CSTGGETNEKLFF.

J is TRBJ2-1 and V is TRBV7-2; 11 bases are shared with TRBD2. V lost 6 bases, J lost 9 bases, and 4 bases stayed unmatched. CDR3 length: 13 amino acids. Germline values: CDR1 SGHTA, CDR2 FQGNSA. The CDR3 spells CASRVAGGTEQFF. For the CDR3, the DNA is TGTGCCAGCAGGGTAGCGGGGGGGACTGAGCAGTTCTTC.

The chain uses TRBV15 and TRBJ2-3; D is possibly TRBD2 (6 bases). CDR1 and CDR2 (germline): LNHNV, YYDKDF (reference sequence). Trimming cost V 1 base and J 0 bases, with 11 bases left between them. The CDR3 runs to 16 residues. CDR3 protein: CATSRVFGGSTDTQYF. CDR3 DNA sequence: TGTGCCACCAGCAGAGTTTTCGGGGGAAGCACAGATACGCAGTATTTT.

J is TRBJ2-7 and V is TRBV6-6; D perhaps matches TRBD1 (5 bases). The germline CDR1 and CDR2 sequences are MNHNY and SVGAGI (reference sequence). Trimming left V 5 bases short and J 5 bases short, with 10 bases between. This CDR3 comprises 12 residues. The CDR3 is CASSPDSNEQYF. In DNA, the CDR3 is TGTGCCAGCAGTCCCGACAGTAACGAGCAGTACTTC.

The V gene is TRBV4-3, the J gene TRBJ2-7, with D uncertain. Germline values: CDR1 LGHNA, CDR2 YSLEER. The length of the CDR3 is 13 residues. V lost 0 bases, J lost 4 bases, and 7 bases lay in between. DNA for the CDR3: TGCGCCAGCAGCCAAGAACTGTTTTACGAGCAGTACTTC. Encoded protein: CASSQELFYEQYF.

The CDR3 DNA follows: TGTGCCAGCAGCCCACGTATAGCGGGGGCCTTAGGGACCCAGTACTTC. This encodes CASSPRIAGALGTQYF. The chain carries TRBV7-2 and TRBJ2-5, with 9 bases that match TRBD2. Per the germline V gene, CDR1 is SGHTA and CDR2 is FQGNSA. The CDR3 runs 16 residues. V was pared by 5 bases and J by 7 bases, with 14 bases of the junction left unmatched.

This sequence joins TRBV6-6 and TRBJ1-4, with TRBD1 as a possible D gene (6 bases). CDR1 and CDR2 (germline): MNHNY, SVGAGI (reference sequence). V was cut by 6 bases and J by 5 bases, with 13 bases left in between. The CDR3 extends over 14 amino acids. The CDR3 nucleotides read TGTGCCAGCAGCAGAAGGCAGGGGAATGAAAAACTGTTTTTT. It is translated as CASSRRQGNEKLFF.

Here the CDR3 reads CASSDGAPGDTEAFF. The CDR3 region has the DNA TGTGCCAGCAGCGATGGGGCCCCTGGAGACACTGAAGCTTTCTTT. V gene TRBV9 combines with J gene TRBJ1-1, with D possibly matching TRBD1 (5 bases). V was pared by 3 bases and J by 3 bases, with 15 bases between. Germline CDR1 and CDR2: SGDLS and YYNGEE. The CDR3 has 15 residues.

The gene calls are TRBV7-8 and TRBJ2-1; no clear D gene. This CDR3 is 15 amino acids long. The germline V and J ends were trimmed by 3 bases and 0 bases, with 9 bases remaining between them. Germline V gene lookup returns CDR1 SGHVS and CDR2 FQNEAQ. The CDR3 nucleotides are TGTGCCAGCAGCTTGCGCGCACTCTCCTACAATGAGCAGTTCTTC. Amino acids: CASSLRALSYNEQFF.

CDR3 bases: TGTGCCATCAGTGAGTCGGGGACAGGAAGTCTGGGCTACACCTTC. The encoded protein is CAISESGTGSLGYTF. The J gene is TRBJ1-2, the V gene TRBV10-3; 8 nucleotides agree with TRBD1. The CDR3 totals 15 residues. Germline V gene data show CDR1 as ENHRY and CDR2 as SYGVKD. V dropped 0 bases and J dropped 8; count of bases not matched to a gene: 8.